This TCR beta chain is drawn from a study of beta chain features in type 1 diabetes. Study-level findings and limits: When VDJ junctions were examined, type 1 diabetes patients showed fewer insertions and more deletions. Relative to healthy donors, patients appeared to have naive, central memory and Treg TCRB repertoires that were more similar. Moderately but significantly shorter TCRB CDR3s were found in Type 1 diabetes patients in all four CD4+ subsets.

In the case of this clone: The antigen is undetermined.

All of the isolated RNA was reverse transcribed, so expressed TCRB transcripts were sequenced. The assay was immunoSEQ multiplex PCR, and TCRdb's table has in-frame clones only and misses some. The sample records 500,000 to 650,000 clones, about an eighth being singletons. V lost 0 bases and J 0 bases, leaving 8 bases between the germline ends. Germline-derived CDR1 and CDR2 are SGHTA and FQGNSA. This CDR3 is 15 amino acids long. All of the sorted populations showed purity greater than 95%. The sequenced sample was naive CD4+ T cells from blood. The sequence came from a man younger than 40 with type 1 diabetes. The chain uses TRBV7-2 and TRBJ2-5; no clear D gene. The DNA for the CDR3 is TGTGCCAGCAGCTTAGCATGGCTAAACCAAGAGACCCAGTACTTC. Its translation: CASSLAWLNQETQYF.